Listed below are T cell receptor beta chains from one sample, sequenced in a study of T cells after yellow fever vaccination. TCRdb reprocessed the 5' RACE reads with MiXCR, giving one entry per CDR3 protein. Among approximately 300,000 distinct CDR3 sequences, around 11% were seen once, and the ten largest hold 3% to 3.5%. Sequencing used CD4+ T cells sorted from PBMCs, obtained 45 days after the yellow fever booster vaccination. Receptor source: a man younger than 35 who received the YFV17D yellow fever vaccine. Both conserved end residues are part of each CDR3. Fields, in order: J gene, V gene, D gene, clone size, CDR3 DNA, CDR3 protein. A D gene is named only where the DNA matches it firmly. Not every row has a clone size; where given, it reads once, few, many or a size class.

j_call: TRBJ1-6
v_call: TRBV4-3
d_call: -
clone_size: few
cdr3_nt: TGCGCCAGCAGCCAAGACCAACAGAATTCACCCCTCCACTTT
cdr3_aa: CASSQDQQNSPLHF

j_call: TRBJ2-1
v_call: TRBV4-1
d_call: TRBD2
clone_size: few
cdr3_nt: TGCGCCAGCAGCCTTGAACGGGTTAGCGGGGGCTACAATGAGCAGTTCTTC
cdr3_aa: CASSLERVSGGYNEQFF

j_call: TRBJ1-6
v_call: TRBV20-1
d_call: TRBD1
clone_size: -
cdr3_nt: TGCAGTGCTAGAGATGGGAAGGGGGCAGGTAATTCACCCCTCCACTTT
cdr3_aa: CSARDGKGAGNSPLHF

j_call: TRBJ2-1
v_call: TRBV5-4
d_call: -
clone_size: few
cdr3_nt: TGTGCCAGCAGTCTGACAGGGAGGGGCTATGAGCAGTTCTTC
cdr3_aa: CASSLTGRGYEQFF

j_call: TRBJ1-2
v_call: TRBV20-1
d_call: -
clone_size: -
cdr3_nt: TGCAGTGCCCCGTCCCCCCGGGACTATGGCTACACCTTC
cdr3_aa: CSAPSPRDYGYTF

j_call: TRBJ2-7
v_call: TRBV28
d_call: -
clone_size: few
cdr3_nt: TGTGCCAGCAAACAGGGAGTGTCCTACGAGCAGTACTTC
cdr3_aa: CASKQGVSYEQYF

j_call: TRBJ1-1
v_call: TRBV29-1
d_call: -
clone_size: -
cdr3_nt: TGCAGCGTTGAAGTACAGGGAAACACTGAAGCTTTCTTT
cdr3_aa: CSVEVQGNTEAFF

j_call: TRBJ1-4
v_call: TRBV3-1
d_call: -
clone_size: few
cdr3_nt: TGTGCCAGCAGCCCTTCACAGGAGAGGCAAAAACTGTTTTTT
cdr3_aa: CASSPSQERQKLFF

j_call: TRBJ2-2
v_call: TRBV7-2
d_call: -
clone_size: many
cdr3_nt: TGTGCCAGCAGCTTAGCCCCCCACAGGAGGTGGGACACCGGGGAGCTGTTTTTT
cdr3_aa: CASSLAPHRRWDTGELFF

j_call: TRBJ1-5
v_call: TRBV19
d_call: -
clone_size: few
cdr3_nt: TGTGCCAGTAGTCCGTCGGGACTCTCCTACAATCAGCCCCAGCATTTT
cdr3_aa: CASSPSGLSYNQPQHF

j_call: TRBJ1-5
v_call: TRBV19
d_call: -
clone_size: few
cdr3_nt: TGTGCCAGTATTCACCGTTTGGACAATCAGCCCCAGCATTTT
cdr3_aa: CASIHRLDNQPQHF

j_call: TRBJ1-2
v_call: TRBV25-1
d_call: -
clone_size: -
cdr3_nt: TGTGCCAGCAGTGAACAGGACTATGGCTACACCTTC
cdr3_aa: CASSEQDYGYTF

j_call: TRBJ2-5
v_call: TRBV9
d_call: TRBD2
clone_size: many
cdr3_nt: TGTGCCAGCAGCCGAGGGGCTAGCGGGTTAGAGACCCAGTACTTC
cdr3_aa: CASSRGASGLETQYF

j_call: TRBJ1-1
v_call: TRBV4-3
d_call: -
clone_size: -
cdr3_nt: TGCGCCAGCAGCCGCGACACTTCGAACACTGAAGCTTTCTTT
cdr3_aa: CASSRDTSNTEAFF

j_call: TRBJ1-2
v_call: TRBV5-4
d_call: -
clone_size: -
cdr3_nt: TGTGCCAGCAGCTATGGCTACACCTTC
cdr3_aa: CASSYGYTF

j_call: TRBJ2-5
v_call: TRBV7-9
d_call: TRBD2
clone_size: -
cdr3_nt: TGTGCCAGCAAGGAACTAGCGGGCAGACAGACCCAGTACTTC
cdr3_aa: CASKELAGRQTQYF

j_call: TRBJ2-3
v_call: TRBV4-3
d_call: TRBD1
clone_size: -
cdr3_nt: TGCGCCAGCAGCCAAGGTCCTGCACGGACAGGGTGGAACACAGATACGCAGTATTTT
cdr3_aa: CASSQGPARTGWNTDTQYF

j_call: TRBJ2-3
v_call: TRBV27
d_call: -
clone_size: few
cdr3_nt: TGTGCCAGCAGTTTCCCAGATCGGACTCCCACTAGCACAGATACGCAGTATTTT
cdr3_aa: CASSFPDRTPTSTDTQYF

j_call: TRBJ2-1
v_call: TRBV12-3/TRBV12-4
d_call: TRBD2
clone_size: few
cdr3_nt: TGTGCCAGCAGCTCCCGTTTTCGCGGGGGTACCTACAATGAGCAGTTCTTC
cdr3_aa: CASSSRFRGGTYNEQFF

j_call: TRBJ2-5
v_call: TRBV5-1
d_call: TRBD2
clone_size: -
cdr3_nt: TGCGCCAGCAGCAGCGGGGGTTCGTCTAGGGAGACCCAGTACTTC
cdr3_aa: CASSSGGSSRETQYF

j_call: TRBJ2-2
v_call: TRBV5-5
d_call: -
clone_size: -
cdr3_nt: TGTGCCAGCAGCTTTATCCGTCGCTCGGCCGGGGAGCTGTTTTTT
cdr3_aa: CASSFIRRSAGELFF

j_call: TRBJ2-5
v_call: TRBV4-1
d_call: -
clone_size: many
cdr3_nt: TGCGCCAGCAGCCAGTCCGTCCAAGAGACCCAGTACTTC
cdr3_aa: CASSQSVQETQYF

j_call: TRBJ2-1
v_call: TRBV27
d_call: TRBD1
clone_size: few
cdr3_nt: TGTGCCAGCAGTTTCCCGGGACAGGGGGTGAGTGAGCAGTTCTTC
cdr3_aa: CASSFPGQGVSEQFF

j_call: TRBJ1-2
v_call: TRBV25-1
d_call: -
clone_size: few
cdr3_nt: TGTGCCAGCGCTAGGAATAATGGCTACACCTTC
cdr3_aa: CASARNNGYTF

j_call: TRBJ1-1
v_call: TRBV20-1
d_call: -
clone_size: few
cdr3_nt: TGCAGTGCTAGATTCACCTATGGGGGGGGTGAAGCTTTCTTT
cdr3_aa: CSARFTYGGGEAFF

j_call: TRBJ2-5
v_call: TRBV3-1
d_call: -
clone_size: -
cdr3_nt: TGTGCCAGCAGTCCGACTAGAGGGGTTCGGGGGACCCAGTACTTC
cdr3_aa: CASSPTRGVRGTQYF

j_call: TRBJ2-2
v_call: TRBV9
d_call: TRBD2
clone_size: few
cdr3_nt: TGTGCCAGCAATCGCGGGGGGGCCGACGCCGGGGAGCTGTTTTTT
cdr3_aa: CASNRGGADAGELFF

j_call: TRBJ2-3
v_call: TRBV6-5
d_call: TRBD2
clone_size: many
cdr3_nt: TGTGCCAGCAGTCGGGGGGCAGATACGCAGTATTTT
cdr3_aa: CASSRGADTQYF

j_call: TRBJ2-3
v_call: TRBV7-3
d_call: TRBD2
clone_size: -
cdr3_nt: TGTGCCAGCAGAAGGTCGGGGGGTGAAGGAGATACGCAGTATTTT
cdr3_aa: CASRRSGGEGDTQYF

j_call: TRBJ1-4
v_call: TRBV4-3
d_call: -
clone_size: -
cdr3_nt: TGCGCCAGCAGCCCCCTCGGCAGGGAAGCCGAAAAACTGTTTTTT
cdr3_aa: CASSPLGREAEKLFF

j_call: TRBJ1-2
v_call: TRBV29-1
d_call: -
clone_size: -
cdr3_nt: TGCAGCGTTGAAGACTTAAGGGGTGGCTACACCTTC
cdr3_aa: CSVEDLRGGYTF

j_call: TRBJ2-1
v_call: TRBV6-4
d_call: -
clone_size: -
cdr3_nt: TGTGCCAGCAGTGACGAGTACGGGACCTACAATGAGCAGTTCTTC
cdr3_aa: CASSDEYGTYNEQFF

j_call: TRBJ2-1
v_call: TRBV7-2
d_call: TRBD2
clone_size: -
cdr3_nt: TGTGCCAGCAGCCGGATTAGCGGGGGGGCATATGAGCAGTTCTTC
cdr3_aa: CASSRISGGAYEQFF

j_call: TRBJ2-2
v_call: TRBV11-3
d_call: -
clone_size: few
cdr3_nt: TGTGCCAGCAGCTTAGCGGCGGGGAACACCGGGGAGCTGTTTTTT
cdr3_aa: CASSLAAGNTGELFF

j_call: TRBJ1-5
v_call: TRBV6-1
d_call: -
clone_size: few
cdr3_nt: TGTGCCAGCAGTGGGACCGGGGGCGATAGCAATCAGCCCCAGCATTTT
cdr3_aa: CASSGTGGDSNQPQHF

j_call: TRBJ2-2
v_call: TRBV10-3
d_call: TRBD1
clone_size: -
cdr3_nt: TGTGCCATCAGTGGTTGGACAGGGGACACCGGGGAGCTGTTTTTT
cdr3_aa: CAISGWTGDTGELFF

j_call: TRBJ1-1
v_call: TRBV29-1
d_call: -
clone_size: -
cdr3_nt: TGCAGCGGGCGGGACGGACCGAACACTGAAGCTTTCTTT
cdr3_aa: CSGRDGPNTEAFF

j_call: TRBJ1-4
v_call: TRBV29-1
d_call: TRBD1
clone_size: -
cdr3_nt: TGCAGCGTTGAATACCGGGACAGGGATGAAAAACTGTTTTTT
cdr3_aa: CSVEYRDRDEKLFF

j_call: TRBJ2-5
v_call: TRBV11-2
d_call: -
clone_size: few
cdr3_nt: TGTGCCAGCAGCCCGAGGGGGGGATCGGTTCCGGAGACCCAGTACTTC
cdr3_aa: CASSPRGGSVPETQYF

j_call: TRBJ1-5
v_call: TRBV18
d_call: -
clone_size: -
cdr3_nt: TGTGCCAGCTCAGCCTATAGCAATCAGCCCCAGCATTTT
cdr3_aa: CASSAYSNQPQHF

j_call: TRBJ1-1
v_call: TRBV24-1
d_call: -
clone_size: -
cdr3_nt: TGTGCCACCAGGGGGGCTGAGAACACTGAAGCTTTCTTT
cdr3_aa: CATRGAENTEAFF

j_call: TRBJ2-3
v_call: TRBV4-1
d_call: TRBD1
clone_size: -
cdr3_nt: TGCGCCAGCAGCCAACAAATTGCGGGACAGGGGGCAGCAGATACGCAGTATTTT
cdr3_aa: CASSQQIAGQGAADTQYF

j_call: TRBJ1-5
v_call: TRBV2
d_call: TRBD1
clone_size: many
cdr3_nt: TGTGCCAGCAGGACAGGGGGATCGAATCAGCCCCAGCATTTT
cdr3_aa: CASRTGGSNQPQHF

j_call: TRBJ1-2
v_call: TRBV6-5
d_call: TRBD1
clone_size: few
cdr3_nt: TGTGCCAGCATCAGGGGCAGGGGGGCCTATGGCTACACCTTC
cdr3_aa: CASIRGRGAYGYTF

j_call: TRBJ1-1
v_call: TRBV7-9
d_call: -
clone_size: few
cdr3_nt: TGTGCCAGCAGCTCGAGGCGACAAGATGAAGCTTTCTTT
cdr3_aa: CASSSRRQDEAFF

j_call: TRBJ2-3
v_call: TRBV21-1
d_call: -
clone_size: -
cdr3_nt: TGTGCCAGCAGCACCGTTCCACTAGCGGCGGGAGATACGCAGTATTTT
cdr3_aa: CASSTVPLAAGDTQYF

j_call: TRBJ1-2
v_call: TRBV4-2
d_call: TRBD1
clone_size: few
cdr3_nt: TGTGCCAGCAGCCAACCGGGACAGGGGGCTTATGGCTACACCTTC
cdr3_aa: CASSQPGQGAYGYTF